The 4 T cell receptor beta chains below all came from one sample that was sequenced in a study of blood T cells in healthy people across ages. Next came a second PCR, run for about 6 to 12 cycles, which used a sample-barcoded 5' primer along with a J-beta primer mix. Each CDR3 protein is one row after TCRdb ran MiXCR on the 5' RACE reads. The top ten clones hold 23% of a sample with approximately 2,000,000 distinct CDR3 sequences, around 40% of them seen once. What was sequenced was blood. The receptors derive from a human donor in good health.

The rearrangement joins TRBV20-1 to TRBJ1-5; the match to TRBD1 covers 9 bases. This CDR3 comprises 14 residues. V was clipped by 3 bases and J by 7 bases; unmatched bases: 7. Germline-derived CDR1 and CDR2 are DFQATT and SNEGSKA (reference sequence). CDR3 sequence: CSASSGQGDQPQHF. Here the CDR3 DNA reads TGCAGTGCTAGTTCGGGACAGGGTGACCAGCCCCAGCATTTT.

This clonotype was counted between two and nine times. CDR3 bases: TGTGCCAGCAGCCAAGATGTAGGGAGGGAGCAGTACTTC. Translation gives CASSQDVGREQYF. The V gene is TRBV4-2, the J gene TRBJ2-7, with TRBD2 as a possible D gene (6 bases). The CDR3 is 13 residues long. Trimming stripped 0 bases from V and 7 bases from J, with 10 bases between. In germline, CDR1 is LGHNA, CDR2 YNFKEQ.

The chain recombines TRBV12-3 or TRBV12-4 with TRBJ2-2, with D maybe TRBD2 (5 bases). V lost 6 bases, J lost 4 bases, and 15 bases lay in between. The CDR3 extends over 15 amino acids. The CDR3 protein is CASSSPWRVTGELFF. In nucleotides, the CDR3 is TGTGCCAGCAGCTCCCCCTGGCGGGTCACCGGGGAGCTGTTTTTT.

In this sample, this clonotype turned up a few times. The CDR3 protein is CASRQRTSGSANVLTF. The CDR3 DNA follows: TGTGCCAGCAGGCAGCGGACGTCCGGTTCGGCCAACGTCCTGACTTTC. The chain uses TRBV12-3 or TRBV12-4 and TRBJ2-6, with D possibly TRBD2 on 5 matching bases. The CDR3 extends over 16 amino acids. V was pared by 6 bases and J by 6 bases, with 18 bases between.